Listed below are T cell receptor beta chains from one sample, sequenced in a study of cytomegalovirus exposure and HLA in healthy donors. Measured with immunoSEQ multiplex PCR; TCRdb has only the in-frame clones, and not every one. The sample has approximately 150,000 clones; 75% to 80% are singletons. Sequencing input: PBMCs. The source of these receptors is a male donor in good health and CMV-seronegative. Both conserved end residues are trimmed from each CDR3.

j_call	v_call	cdr3_length	cdr3_aa
TRBJ2-2	TRBV7-9	15	ASSGDREVENTGELF
TRBJ1-1	TRBV6-5	11	ASRPAQGTEAF
TRBJ2-5	TRBV4-2	14	ASSLRLARSWETQY
TRBJ1-2	TRBV7-2	12	ASSSAATNYGYT
TRBJ2-5	TRBV9	13	ASSVSTGGWETQY
TRBJ2-5	TRBV19	13	ASSIDPTVRETQY
TRBJ2-5	TRBV15	12	ATSRGGGKETQY
TRBJ2-4	TRBV5-1	13	ASSLVSFAGNIQY
TRBJ1-2	TRBV6-5	13	ASSPRTGAYYGYT
TRBJ2-1	TRBV25-1	9	ASKQNNEQF
TRBJ2-7	TRBV18	13	ASSPRRSSSYEQY
TRBJ1-2	TRBV28	11	ASSLAADYGYT
TRBJ2-7	TRBV7-2	12	ASTSGRASYEQY
TRBJ1-2	TRBV7-9	13	ASSPEGTGNYGYT
TRBJ1-2	TRBV5-1	12	ASSGGQGSYGYT
TRBJ2-7	TRBV15	11	ATSFRGSYEQY
TRBJ2-3	TRBV5-4	12	ASSLRAGGDTQY
TRBJ1-2	TRBV7-9	13	ASSRSTDRDHGYT
TRBJ1-1	TRBV6-5	11	ATKTGANVGAF
TRBJ2-3	TRBV29-1	11	SARTSGTDTQY